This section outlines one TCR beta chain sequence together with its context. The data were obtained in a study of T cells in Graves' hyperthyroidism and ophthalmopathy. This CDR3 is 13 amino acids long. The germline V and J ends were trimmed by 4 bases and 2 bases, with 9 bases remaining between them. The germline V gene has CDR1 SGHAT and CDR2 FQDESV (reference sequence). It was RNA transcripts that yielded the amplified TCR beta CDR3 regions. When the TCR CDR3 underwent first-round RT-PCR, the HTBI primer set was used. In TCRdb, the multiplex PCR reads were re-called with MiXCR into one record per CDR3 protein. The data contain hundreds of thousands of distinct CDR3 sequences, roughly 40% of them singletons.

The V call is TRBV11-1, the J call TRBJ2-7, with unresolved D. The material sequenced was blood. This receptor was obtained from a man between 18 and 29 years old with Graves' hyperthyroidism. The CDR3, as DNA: TGTGCCAGCAGCTCCGCAAGGGCCTACGAGCAGTACTTC. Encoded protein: CASSSARAYEQYF.